The 13 T cell receptor beta chains below come from one sample, sequenced in a study of shared clonotypes between healthy human individuals. Using immunoSEQ multiplex PCR, the repertoire was profiled, and TCRdb retains in-frame clones only, with some absent. The sample has approximately 1,500,000 clones, approximately 96% seen once; the top ten hold approximately 1%. Sequencing was performed on naive CD4+ T cells sorted from blood. Described subset: CD45RA+ positively selected. All receptors derive from a man aged 25-45 years in good health.

This clone was seen just once. V usage is TRBV9 and J usage is TRBJ2-2; 10 nucleotides match TRBD2. Germline CDR1 and CDR2: SGDLS and YYNGEE. The CDR3 length is 17 residues. V shed 4 bases, J shed 4 bases, and the junction held 10 bases outside the gene matches. The CDR3 is CASSPDRLAGGTGELFF. In DNA form, the CDR3 reads TGTGCCAGCAGCCCTGATAGATTAGCGGGAGGCACCGGGGAGCTGTTTTTT.

The gene calls are TRBV5-6 and TRBJ1-4; a weak D match, TRBD1 (5 bases). The CDR3 loop spans 15 amino acids. The V end was cut by 5 bases, the J end by 3 bases, with 14 bases between. Per germline, CDR1 SGHDT and CDR2 YYEEEE. The CDR3, as DNA: TGTGCCAGCAGGTACCTAGGGGCAGCTAATGAAAAACTGTTTTTT. Translating gives CASRYLGAANEKLFF.

The rearrangement links TRBV4-1 to TRBJ2-1, with D possibly being TRBD2 (6 bases). Trimming shortened V by 4 bases and J by 2 bases, and 15 bases separated the two germline ends. The CDR3 is 16 residues long. The germline V gene encodes CDR1 MGHRA and CDR2 YSYEKL. DNA of the CDR3: TGCGCCAGCAGCCCCCAGAGGCTAGCGACCTACAATGAGCAGTTCTTC. It yields the protein CASSPQRLATYNEQFF.

This chain links TRBV5-3 with TRBJ2-7, with TRBD2 matching over 14 bases. TRBV5-3 is annotated as an ORF whose role is uncertain. V was clipped by 2 bases and J by 4 bases; unmatched bases: 11. This CDR3 is 18 amino acids long. CDR3 loop: CARSFAGLAGVSRYEQYF. The CDR3 nucleotides are TGTGCCAGAAGCTTTGCGGGACTAGCGGGAGTCAGTAGGTACGAGCAGTACTTC.

This sequence joins TRBV11-2 and TRBJ2-7; 9 bases line up with TRBD1. The CDR3 totals 15 residues. CDR1 SGHAT and CDR2 FQNNGV come from the germline V gene. The J segment lost 3 bases and the V segment lost 5 bases, leaving 8 bases of the junction unmatched. CDR3 residues: CASSRTGVGYYEQYF. CDR3 in DNA: TGTGCCAGCAGCAGGACAGGGGTTGGGTACTACGAGCAGTACTTC.

The V gene is TRBV28, the J gene TRBJ2-2; the D gene is possibly TRBD1 (5 bases). Trimming cost V 6 bases and J 4 bases, with 24 bases left between them. The CDR3 has 18 amino acids. Germline V gene sequence: CDR1 MDHEN, CDR2 SYDVKM. The CDR3 protein is CASSLGASLVGFTGELFF. The CDR3 nucleotides are TGTGCCAGCAGCCTAGGGGCCAGCCTAGTGGGGTTCACCGGGGAGCTGTTTTTT.

The genes are TRBV11-2 and TRBJ1-2; no clear D gene. Germline CDR1 reads SGHAT; CDR2 reads FQNNGV. Trimming shortened V by 5 bases and J by 4 bases, and 14 bases separated the two germline ends. The CDR3 is made up of 14 amino acids. The CDR3 nucleotides read TGTGCCAGCAGCCCGTTGGACGGCTTCTATGGCTACACCTTC. Encoded protein: CASSPLDGFYGYTF. The whole variable domain, filled in from reference TRBV11-2 and TRBJ1-2, reads EAGVAQSPRYKIIEKRQSVAFWCNPISGHATLYWYQQILGQGPKLLIQFQNNGVVDDSQLPKDRFSAERLKGVDSTLKIQPAKLEDSAVYLCASSPLDGFYGYTFGSGTRLTVV.

This chain links TRBV4-3 with TRBJ1-1, with a weak D call TRBD1 (5 bases). Trimming took off 1 base at V and 1 base at J, with 22 bases between the two ends. This CDR3 is 19 amino acids long. Germline V CDR1 and CDR2: LGHNA, YSLEER. This CDR3 is CASSQAHWDVRDGNTEAFF. DNA for the CDR3: TGCGCCAGCAGCCAAGCTCACTGGGACGTCCGGGACGGGAACACTGAAGCTTTCTTT.

The J gene is TRBJ2-1, the V gene TRBV2; tentative D call: TRBD2 (5 bases). The V end was cut by 7 bases, the J end by 8 bases, with 12 bases between. The CDR3 totals 12 residues. CDR1 is SNHLY and CDR2 is FYNNEI in the germline V gene. CDR3 DNA sequence: TGTGCCAGCAACTCCGGGATTTATGAGCAGTTCTTC. The encoded protein is CASNSGIYEQFF.

The chain links TRBV21-1 to TRBJ2-7; TRBD1, the table's D call, lacks a check against the DNA. TRBV21-1 is recorded as a pseudogene. This CDR3 contains 17 residues. Here the CDR3 DNA reads TGTGCCAGCAGCAAACCTCCGAGGCAGGGGAGCTCCTACGAGCAGTACTTC. Amino acids: CASSKPPRQGSSYEQYF.

This clone was counted once. The V and J genes are TRBV10-2 and TRBJ2-7; TRBD2 matches 8 bases. Losses at the gene ends were 7 bases for V and 2 bases for J; bases not matched to a gene: 10. The CDR3 is 15 amino acids. Germline-derived CDR1 and CDR2 are WSHSY and SAAADI. CDR3 sequence reads: CASKRGREVAYEQYF. CDR3 DNA sequence: TGCGCCAGCAAGCGTGGGCGGGAGGTCGCCTACGAGCAGTACTTC.

The chain links TRBV5-4 to TRBJ1-4, with 11 bases fitting TRBD1. The length of the CDR3 is 16 residues. V shed 1 base, J shed 6 bases, and the junction held 5 bases outside the gene matches. Germline V gene sequence: CDR1 SGHNT, CDR2 YYREEE (reference sequence). Here the CDR3 reads CASSLYRTGGDEKLFF. For the CDR3, the DNA is TGTGCCAGCAGCTTGTATAGGACAGGGGGCGATGAAAAACTGTTTTTT. Full variable domain (rest looked up from reference TRBV5-4 and TRBJ1-4): ETGVTQSPTHLIKTRGQQVTLRCSSQSGHNTVSWYQQALGQGPQFIFQYYREEENGRGNFPPRFSGLQFPNYSSELNVNALELDDSALYLCASSLYRTGGDEKLFFGSGTQLSVL.

The V call is TRBV7-9, the J call TRBJ1-3; 7 nucleotides line up with TRBD1. The CDR3 loop spans 16 amino acids. With V trimmed by 5 bases and J by 6 bases, 13 bases remained unmatched. Germline CDR1 and CDR2: SEHNR and FQNEAQ (reference sequence). CDR3 loop: CASSTNPGTEENTIYF. The CDR3 nucleotides read TGTGCCAGCAGCACGAACCCCGGGACAGAAGAAAACACCATATATTTT.